A single sample is the source of the 17 T cell receptor beta chains below, sequenced in a study of T-cell memory formation after mild COVID-19. TCRdb processed the 5' RACE reads anew with MiXCR; each CDR3 protein has one entry. The sample shows tens of thousands of distinct CDR3 sequences, around 16% of them seen only once. The sequenced material came from PBMCs or a T cell subset sorted from them (not recorded which). These receptors were obtained from an adult who had mild COVID-19 (a few samples of this study predate the infection). Cell type and time point are not known.

This clonotype was recorded many times. The chain links TRBV5-1 to TRBJ2-3; 8 bases fit TRBD1. CDR3 size: 14 residues. V trimming: 4 bases; J trimming: 4 bases; junction bases outside the gene matches: 5. From germline, CDR1 is SGHRS and CDR2 YFSETQ. CDR3 in DNA: TGCGCCAGCAGCGGACAGGGCCGCCCAGATACGCAGTATTTT. Its protein product is CASSGQGRPDTQYF.

This clonotype was seen a handful of times. V is TRBV4-3 and J is TRBJ2-5, with 10 bases identical to TRBD1. Germline CDR1 LGHNA, CDR2 YSLEER. This CDR3 spans 16 amino acids. The V gene end was trimmed by 3 bases and the J gene end by 5 bases; junction bases not matched to a gene: 9. CDR3 residues: CASSQGDRGLRETQYF. The CDR3 DNA reads TGCGCCAGCAGCCAGGGGGACAGGGGCCTCCGGGAGACCCAGTACTTC.

This clonotype appeared a few times. V is TRBV19 and J is TRBJ1-1; tentatively, D is TRBD1 (6 bases). The CDR3 runs to 13 residues. Trimming left V 3 bases short and J 4 bases short, with 9 bases between. Germline V lookup: CDR1 LNHDA, CDR2 SQIVND (reference sequence). As DNA, the CDR3 is TGTGCCAGTAGTATCGGAGGGGGCACTGAAGCTTTCTTT. This sequence encodes CASSIGGGTEAFF. Based on the CDR3 plus reference TRBV19 and TRBJ1-1, the full variable domain is DGGITQSPKYLFRKEGQNVTLSCEQNLNHDAMYWYRQDPGQGLRLIYYSQIVNDFQKGDIAEGYSVSREKKESFPLTVTSAQKNPTAFYLCASSIGGGTEAFFGQGTRLTVV.

This clonotype was detected many times. V usage is TRBV6-4 and J usage is TRBJ2-2; D not certain. The CDR3 extends over 12 amino acids. Germline CDR1 reads MRHNA; CDR2 reads SNTAGT. V lost 5 bases to trimming and J lost 3 bases, with 4 bases between them. In DNA, the CDR3 is TGTGCCAGCAGTCGAGACACCGGGGAGCTGTTTTTT. Its protein is CASSRDTGELFF.

The chain combines TRBV7-2 with TRBJ2-6; no clear D. CDR1 is SGHTA and CDR2 is FQGNSA in the germline V gene. The germline V and J ends were trimmed by 2 bases and 1 base, with 6 bases remaining between them. This CDR3 region has 15 residues. The CDR3 reads CASSLFGSGANVLTF. The CDR3 DNA is TGTGCCAGCAGCTTATTCGGGTCTGGGGCCAACGTCCTGACTTTC. Supplemented by reference TRBV7-2 and TRBJ2-6, the full variable domain reads GAGVSQSPSNKVTEKGKDVELRCDPISGHTALYWYRQSLGQGLEFLIYFQGNSAPDKSGLPSDRFSAERTGGSVSTLTIQRTQQEDSAVYLCASSLFGSGANVLTFGAGSRLTVL.

The sample holds many counts of this clonotype. The V gene is TRBV5-1, the J gene TRBJ2-1; TRBD2 agrees at 12 bases. J lost 7 bases, V lost 0 bases, and 2 bases had no gene match. Germline V CDR1 and CDR2: SGHRS, YFSETQ. The CDR3 spans 15 residues. The chain's CDR3 is CASSLDGLAGNEQFF. The CDR3 nucleotides are TGCGCCAGCAGCTTGGACGGACTAGCGGGAAATGAGCAGTTCTTC. Full variable domain (remainder filled in from reference TRBV5-1 and TRBJ2-1): KAGVTQTPRYLIKTRGQQVTLSCSPISGHRSVSWYQQTPGQGLQFLFEYFSETQRNKGNFPGRFSGRQFSNSRSEMNVSTLELGDSALYLCASSLDGLAGNEQFFGPGTRLTVL.

This chain links TRBV5-1 with TRBJ2-1, with D possibly TRBD2 on 5 matching bases. The germline gives CDR1 SGHRS, CDR2 YFSETQ. The CDR3 extends over 15 amino acids. V lost 0 bases and J lost 6, with 13 bases in between. This CDR3 is CASSLGSSSGNEQFF. The CDR3 coding sequence is TGCGCCAGCAGCTTGGGATCTAGCTCGGGCAATGAGCAGTTCTTC.

This clonotype appeared many times. The genes are TRBV11-2 and TRBJ1-5, with D unresolved. V lost 1 base, J lost 4 bases, and 5 bases lay in between. This CDR3 has 13 residues. Germline CDR1 is SGHAT and CDR2 is FQNNGV. This CDR3 reads CASSLGVNQPQHF. CDR3 bases: TGTGCCAGCAGCTTAGGGGTTAATCAGCCCCAGCATTTT.

This clonotype has a count of ten or more. This chain links TRBV20-1 with TRBJ2-3; 7 positions match TRBD2. CDR3 length: 12 amino acids. Germline-derived CDR1 and CDR2 are DFQATT and SNEGSKA (reference sequence). V lost 8 bases to trimming and J lost 4 bases; unmatched junction nucleotides: 6. CDR3 amino acids: CSTVRGADTQYF. The CDR3 DNA follows: TGCAGTACGGTCCGGGGGGCAGATACGCAGTATTTT.

This clonotype came up a few times. The chain links TRBV30 to TRBJ2-1, with TRBD1 matching over 9 bases. J was trimmed by 4 bases and V by 2 bases; bases with no gene match: 6. The CDR3 runs to 15 residues. Germline V lookup: CDR1 GTSNPN, CDR2 SVGIG (reference sequence). The CDR3 bases are TGTGCCTGGAGTATGGGACAGGGTTCGTACAATGAGCAGTTCTTC. This encodes CAWSMGQGSYNEQFF.

This clonotype was seen repeatedly, ten times or more. This sequence joins TRBV7-2 and TRBJ1-5, with a tentative D call TRBD1 (5 bases). Germline V gene lookup returns CDR1 SGHTA and CDR2 FQGNSA. The length of the CDR3 is 13 residues. The V end lost 5 bases, the J end lost 6 bases, and 11 bases lay between the germline ends. The CDR3 DNA reads TGTGCCAGCAGCCTTGGAGGGGCTCAGCCCCAGCATTTT. Protein product: CASSLGGAQPQHF.

This clonotype was picked up many times. The rearrangement joins TRBV7-2 to TRBJ2-1; D remains ambiguous. Germline lookup yields CDR1 SGHTA and CDR2 FQGNSA. The V end lost 2 bases, the J end lost 5 bases, and 10 bases lay between the germline ends. This CDR3 spans 14 amino acids. For the CDR3, the DNA is TGTGCCAGCAGCTTAAGACGTCAAAACAATGAGCAGTTCTTC. Residues: CASSLRRQNNEQFF.

This clonotype was detected a few times. The chain recombines TRBV7-2 with TRBJ2-7, with a weak D call TRBD1 (5 bases). CDR3 size: 15 residues. CDR1 is SGHTA, CDR2 FQGNSA, per germline. Trimming shortened V by 2 bases and J by 4 bases, and 15 bases separated the two germline ends. CDR3 coding DNA: TGTGCCAGCAGCTTACTGCAGGGCGCCCAATACGAGCAGTACTTC. The encoded protein is CASSLLQGAQYEQYF.

The chain recombines TRBV25-1 with TRBJ1-1, with D hard to call. Germline lookup yields CDR1 MGHDK and CDR2 SYGVNS. The CDR3 is 15 amino acids. Deletions cut 0 bases from V and 1 base from J, with 9 bases between. The chain's CDR3 is CASSEYSEANTEAFF. In DNA, the CDR3 is TGTGCCAGCAGTGAATATTCGGAGGCGAACACTGAAGCTTTCTTT.

In its sample, this clonotype was seen many times. The gene calls are TRBV18 and TRBJ2-3; 10 bases match TRBD2. J was trimmed by 2 bases and V by 0 bases; bases with no gene match: 8. The CDR3 covers 18 residues. In germline, CDR1 is KGHSH, CDR2 LQKENI. CDR3 residues: CASSPPRLAGGPTDTQYF. CDR3 nucleotides: TGTGCCAGCTCACCACCCCGGTTAGCGGGAGGACCCACAGATACGCAGTATTTT.

In this sample, this clonotype turned up many times. The J gene is TRBJ2-5, the V gene TRBV18; D is undetermined. Between the trimmed V and J ends, which lost 10 bases and 5 bases, there was a span of 23 bases. The CDR3 has 15 amino acids. The V gene's germline CDR1 is KGHSH and CDR2 LQKENI. CDR3 amino acids: CATLPDLPISETQYF. CDR3 nucleotides: TGTGCCACCCTCCCTGACTTGCCAATCTCGGAGACCCAGTACTTC. Full variable domain (outside the CDR3, taken from reference TRBV18 and TRBJ2-5): NAGVMQNPRHLVRRRGQEARLRCSPMKGHSHVYWYRQLPEEGLKFMVYLQKENIIDESGMPKERFSAEFPKEGPSILRIQQVVRGDSAAYFCATLPDLPISETQYFGPGTRLLVL.

The chain recombines TRBV6-1 with TRBJ2-7; 12 nucleotides match TRBD2. Germline trimming cut 6 bases from V and 5 bases from J; bases unmatched to any gene: 8. The CDR3 consists of 15 residues. Per germline, CDR1 MNHNS and CDR2 SASEGT. CDR3 protein: CASRGGTSGFHEQYF. The CDR3 DNA is TGTGCCAGCAGGGGAGGGACTAGCGGGTTCCACGAGCAGTACTTC.